Included here is one TCR beta chain sequence, with context. Assay used: immunoSEQ multiplex PCR; TCRdb lists only in-frame clones, some missing. The sample comprises 250,000 to 350,000 clones, about 85% of which are singletons, and around 6% rests with the top ten. The data originate from a study of blood T cell repertoires in COVID-19. Cohort allocation depended upon clinical history that participants reported. V lost 4 bases and J lost 5; bases outside the gene matches: 4. CDR1 and CDR2 (germline): MGHDK, SYGVNS. CDR3 length: 16 amino acids. This chain links TRBV25-1 with TRBJ2-3, with 15 positions matching TRBD2. Sequencing used PBMCs or T cells enriched from blood (not recorded which). This TCR derives from a woman aged 25 to 45 who had recovered from COVID-19. DNA for the CDR3: TGTGCCAGCAGTGGAGCGGGACTAGCGGGGGGAGATACGCAGTATTTT. It encodes CASSGAGLAGGDTQYF. The variable domain in full, with the rest retrieved from reference TRBV25-1 and TRBJ2-3, is EADIYQTPRYLVIGTGKKITLECSQTMGHDKMYWYQQDPGMELHLIHYSYGVNSTEKGDLSSESTVSRIRTEHFPLTLESARPSHTSQYLCASSGAGLAGGDTQYFGPGTRLTVL.